This TCR beta chain is from a study of blood T cells in healthy people across ages (dated by TCRdb to about 2015). Describing the broader study: In model experiments, template switching captured about one uniquely barcoded TCR beta cDNA molecule for every two T cells. Using deep sequencing normalized with unique cDNA molecular identifiers, the study measured how TCR beta repertoire diversity changes with age. The donors were split into four age groups: young (average around 15 years), middle-aged (over 35), aged (around 67) and long-lived (over 80). To avoid experimental bias, donors of different ages were distributed randomly across sequencing lanes. For two donors (one aged 18 to 29 and one aged 80 or older), the study analyzed two additional independent replicas of 1 million unique cDNA reads from the same blood draw.

Systemically healthy Caucasian individuals from Russia, 35 to 50 in total and aged about 6 to 90 years, were included as donors. Roughly 9.5 milliliters of peripheral blood were drawn from each donor into EDTA-treated Vacutainer tubes. PBMCs were isolated by Ficoll-Paque density-gradient centrifugation, with at least 7 million obtained per sample. Trizol reagent was used to extract total RNA from PBMCs, with at least 5.5 micrograms per sample. Naive CD45RAhigh/CD27high T cell percentages were measured by flow cytometry on a PBMC aliquot from every donor. Inclusive of the bounding cysteine and phenylalanine, the CDR3 is 15 residues long. The sequence is cut down to CDR3 DNA, 45 bases in frame from base 1. The CDR1 and CDR2 encoded by the germline V gene are ENHRY and SYGVKD. Germline trimming amounts to 7 bases on V and 5 bases on J, with 7 as the count of junction bases outside the gene matches. The library was built by means of 5' RACE. Sequencer: Illumina HiSeq 2500. A second PCR of roughly 7 to 12 cycles was performed with a sample-barcoded 5' primer and a J-beta primer mix. A template-switch 5' adaptor carrying 12 random nucleotides introduced a unique molecular identifier onto each TCR beta cDNA molecule. At least 2.5 million CDR3-containing paired-end reads were obtained from each sample. The Mint cDNA synthesis kit, primed by a TRBC-specific oligonucleotide, was used to synthesize first-strand cDNA from all RNA. All cDNA was treated with uracil-DNA glycosylase and then went through a first 18-cycle PCR with the universal primers M1SS and BC2_uni_R. Per the original workflow: For normalization, 1 million high-quality reads, each with a distinct molecular identifier, were randomly selected from each sample. Reads with shared molecular identifiers were discarded instead of being binned into consensus sequences. MiTCR, set to a Q25 quality threshold and the strictest error-elimination algorithm, was used for CDR3 identification, clonotype clustering and error correction. A nonparametric unseen species model using Euler transformation provided a lower-bound estimate of total TCR beta diversity. In-frame beta chains were kept once TCRdb had trimmed the public reads at Q25 with fastp and called clones with MiXCR. Every CDR3 protein is listed once, alongside the most common genes and DNA of its rows. The V and J calls and clone size are TCRdb's, not the authors'. For this sample there are 1,500,000 or so distinct CDR3 sequences; 35% to 45% appear just once. Around 4% of the sample belongs to the ten largest clones.

About this clonotype itself: Its binding antigen is unknown. Base qualities are not recorded, but no much larger clone differs from it by a single base.

Findings and caveats that apply to the study as a whole: Observed TCR beta diversity per million T cells fell roughly linearly with age, and a significant reduction was already apparent by age around 39. The CMV infection status of donors was not known, potentially confounding age-related changes in expanded clonotypes. Compared with the aged group, the long-lived group had more naive CD4+ T cells, fewer expanded clones and increased TCR diversity, suggesting age selection. The percentage of naive T cells measured by flow cytometry correlated strongly with observed TCR beta diversity. Because profiling used bulk unsorted PBMCs, naive and antigen-experienced compartments could not be compared conclusively. Total diversity estimates from one million sequenced T cells were considered lower bounds and underestimates.

The sequence came from a woman aged 18 to 35 in good health. The sequencing sample was made of blood. This receptor chain uses TRBV10-3 and TRBJ2-3; TRBD2 lines up with 12 middle nucleotides. The nucleotides read TGTGCCATCAATCCTACTAGCGGGAGGCTAGATACGCAGTATTTT. Protein translation: CAINPTSGRLDTQYF.